This TCR beta chain was recovered during a study of shared clonotypes between healthy human individuals. Background on the study: Donor composition was a couple of women and three men, aged 18 to 49.

V was cut by 3 bases and J by 2 bases, with 11 bases left in between. The CDR3 contains 14 residues. In germline, CDR1 is SEHNR, CDR2 FQNEAQ (reference sequence). Study findings and constraints: Rarefaction revealed incomplete sorted-subset sequencing despite large depth.

Repertoires were generated with immunoSEQ multiplex PCR, while TCRdb's copy carries only in-frame clones and drops some. The sample comprises 950,000 to 1,100,000 clones, about 84% of which are singletons, and around 0.61% rests with the top ten. Points on this clone: Its antigen remains unknown.

This chain uses TRBV7-9 with TRBJ2-7, with D unresolved. The receptor comes from a man aged 18 to 29 in good health. Some clones in this sample may be carry-over from other donors' samples. The sequenced material came from memory CD4+ T cells from PBMCs. As for subset: CD45RA-negative fraction. The DNA for the CDR3 is TGTGCCAGCAGCTTTCTAGGACCGACCTACGAGCAGTACTTC. It is translated as CASSFLGPTYEQYF. Drawing the rest from reference TRBV7-9 and TRBJ2-7, the complete variable domain is DTGVSQNPRHKITKRGQNVTFRCDPISEHNRLYWYRQTLGQGPEFLTYFQNEAQLEKSRLLSDRFSAERPKGSFSTLEIQRTEQGDSAMYLCASSFLGPTYEQYFGPGTRLTVT.